This section outlines one T cell receptor beta chain sequence together with its context. What it binds is not known. The protocol was immunoSEQ multiplex PCR, while the TCRdb copy is restricted to in-frame clones and leaves out a portion. The table has under 35,000 clones, approximately 80% seen once. The entry originates in a study of T cells in narcolepsy. At the level of the study: Patients with NT1 or NT2 and healthy control donors were enrolled.

CDR3 length: 15 amino acids. V gave up 5 bases and J gave up 3 bases, with 14 bases separating them. Looked up from germline, CDR1 is LNHDA and CDR2 is SQIVND (reference sequence). Study-wide points: Reportedly, autoreactive clonotypes were serially detected in patients' blood but not controls'. Some memory CD4+ repertoires had no autoreactive clone sequences. Autoreactive HCRT-specific and TRIB2-specific clonotypes were marked in same-patient CSF-versus-blood CD4+ comparisons.

The source material was memory (CD45RA-) CD4+ T cells from blood. The gene calls are TRBV19 and TRBJ1-5; no clear D gene. The clonotype was recovered from a human donor in good health. The CDR3 loop is CASSQILGFNQPQHF. The DNA for the CDR3 is TGTGCCAGTAGTCAGATCCTTGGGTTCAATCAGCCCCAGCATTTT.